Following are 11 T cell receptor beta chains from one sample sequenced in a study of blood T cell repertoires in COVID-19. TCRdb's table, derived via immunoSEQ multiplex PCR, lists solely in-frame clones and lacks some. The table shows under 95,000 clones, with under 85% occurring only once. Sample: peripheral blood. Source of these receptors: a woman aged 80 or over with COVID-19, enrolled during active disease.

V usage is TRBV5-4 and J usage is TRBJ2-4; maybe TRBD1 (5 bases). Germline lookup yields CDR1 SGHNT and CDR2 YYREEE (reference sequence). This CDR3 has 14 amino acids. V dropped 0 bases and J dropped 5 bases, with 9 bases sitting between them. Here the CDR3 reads CASSLGAGQNIQYF. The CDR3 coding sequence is TGTGCCAGCAGCTTGGGGGCAGGGCAAAACATTCAGTACTTC.

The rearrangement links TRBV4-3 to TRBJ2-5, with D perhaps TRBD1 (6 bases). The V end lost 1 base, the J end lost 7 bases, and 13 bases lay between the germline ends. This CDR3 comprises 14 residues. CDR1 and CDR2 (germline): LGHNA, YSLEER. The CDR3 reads CASSQGGRLSTQYF. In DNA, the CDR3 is TGCGCCAGCAGCCAAGGGGGGCGGTTATCGACCCAGTACTTC.

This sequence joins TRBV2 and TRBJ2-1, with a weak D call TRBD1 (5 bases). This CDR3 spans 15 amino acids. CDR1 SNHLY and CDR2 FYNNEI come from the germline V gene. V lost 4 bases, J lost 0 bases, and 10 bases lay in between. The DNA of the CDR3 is TGTGCCAGCAGTGTAGTAAGGGGCTCCTACAATGAGCAGTTCTTC. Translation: CASSVVRGSYNEQFF.

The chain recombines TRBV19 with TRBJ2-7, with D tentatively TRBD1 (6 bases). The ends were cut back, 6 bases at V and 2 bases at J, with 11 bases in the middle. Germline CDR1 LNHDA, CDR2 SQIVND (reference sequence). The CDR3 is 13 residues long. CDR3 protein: CASSTGPPYEQYF. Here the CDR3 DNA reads TGTGCCAGTAGCACAGGGCCTCCCTACGAGCAGTACTTC.

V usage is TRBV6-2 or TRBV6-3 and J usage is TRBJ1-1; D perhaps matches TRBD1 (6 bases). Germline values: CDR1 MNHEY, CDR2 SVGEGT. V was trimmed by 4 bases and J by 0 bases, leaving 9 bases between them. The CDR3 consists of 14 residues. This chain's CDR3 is CASSSRGMNTEAFF. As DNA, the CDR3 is TGTGCCAGCAGTTCGAGGGGGATGAACACTGAAGCTTTCTTT.

CDR3 amino acids: CASRRQGGYGYTF. CDR3 coding DNA: TGTGCCAGCAGGCGACAGGGGGGCTATGGCTACACCTTC. The rearrangement uses TRBV6-5 and TRBJ1-2; 9 positions match TRBD1. Looked up from germline, CDR1 is MNHEY and CDR2 is SVGAGI. V was pared by 6 bases and J by 4 bases, with 3 bases of the junction left unmatched. This CDR3 region has 13 residues.

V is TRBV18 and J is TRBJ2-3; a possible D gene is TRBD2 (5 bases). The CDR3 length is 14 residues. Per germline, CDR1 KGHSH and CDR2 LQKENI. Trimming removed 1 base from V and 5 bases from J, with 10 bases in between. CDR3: CASSPRSSLDTQYF. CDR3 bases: TGTGCCAGCTCACCACGGTCTAGCCTAGATACGCAGTATTTT.

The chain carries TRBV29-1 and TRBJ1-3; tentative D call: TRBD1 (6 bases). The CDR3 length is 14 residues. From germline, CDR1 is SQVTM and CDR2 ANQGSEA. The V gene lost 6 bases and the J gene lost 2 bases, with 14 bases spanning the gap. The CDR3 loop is CSVGTGRTGNTIYF. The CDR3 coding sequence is TGCAGCGTGGGAACAGGGAGAACTGGAAACACCATATATTTT. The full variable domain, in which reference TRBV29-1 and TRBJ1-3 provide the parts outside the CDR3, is SAVISQKPSRDICQRGTSLTIQCQVDSQVTMMFWYRQQPGQSLTLIATANQGSEATYESGFVIDKFPISRPNLTFSTLTVSNMSPEDSSIYLCSVGTGRTGNTIYFGEGSWLTVV.

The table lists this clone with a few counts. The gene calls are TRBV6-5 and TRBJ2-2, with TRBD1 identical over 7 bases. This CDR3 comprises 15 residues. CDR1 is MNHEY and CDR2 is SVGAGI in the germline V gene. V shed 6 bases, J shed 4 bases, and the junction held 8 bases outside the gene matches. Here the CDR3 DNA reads TGTGCCAGCAGCCCCGGACAGGTCCCCACCGGGGAGCTGTTTTTT. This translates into CASSPGQVPTGELFF.

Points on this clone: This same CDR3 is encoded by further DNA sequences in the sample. Here the CDR3 reads CASSVSYEQYF. The CDR3 DNA is TGTGCCAGCAGCGTCTCCTACGAGCAGTACTTC. This chain connects TRBV2 to TRBJ2-7; D call uncertain. CDR3 length: 11 residues. Germline lookup yields CDR1 SNHLY and CDR2 FYNNEI. Deletions cut 6 bases from V and 0 bases from J, with 3 bases between.

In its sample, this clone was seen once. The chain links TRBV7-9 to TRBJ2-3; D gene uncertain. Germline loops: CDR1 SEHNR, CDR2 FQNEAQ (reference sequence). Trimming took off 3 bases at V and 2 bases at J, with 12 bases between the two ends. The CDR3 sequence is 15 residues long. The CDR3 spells CASSFRSSSTDTQYF. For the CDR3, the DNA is TGTGCCAGCAGCTTTAGGAGCAGTTCCACAGATACGCAGTATTTT.